This T cell receptor beta chain was sequenced in a study of blood T cell repertoires in COVID-19 (dated by TCRdb to about 2020). About the study as a whole: The collaborator samples originated in the United States, Italy and Spain and spanned the acute and convalescent phases of COVID-19. Samples came from the ongoing ImmuneRACE study (first 160 participants) plus 1,254 subjects from 6 global collaborators. The dataset comprised deeply sampled blood TCRbeta repertoires from subjects exposed to, actively infected with, or recovered from COVID-19. The material from the prospective study consisted of cDNA or gDNA derived from T cells, B-cell-depleted T cells, or PBMCs. Where available, HLA class I and class II types were taken from metadata supplied by the sample provider and were not determined by assay-based typing. The repertoires were made available in a free public database intended to serve as a resource for research on the immune response to SARS-CoV-2. Nearly every sample came with metadata listing a de-identified subject ID, COVID-19 status, age in years and sex. Summary of the overall study and its limitations: The quantity of clinical and demographic metadata differed by source and by participant and was supplied without curation.

Concerning this clone: Its binding antigen is unknown. Base qualities were left out, and no much larger clone turns up one base away.

The CDR1 and CDR2 encoded by the germline V gene (reference sequence) are LGHDT and YNNKEL. Inclusive of the bounding cysteine and phenylalanine, the CDR3 is 13 residues long. CDR3 DNA only is kept here, 39 bases in frame from base 1. Cut back by 0 bases and 8 bases, the V and J ends lie 8 bases apart. Whole blood was collected in K2EDTA tubes by collaborating institutions according to the institutions' own protocols. For TCRbeta analysis, collaborators shipped samples in one of three forms: frozen whole blood, isolated PBMCs, or DNA extracted from either of those sample types. TCRbeta CDR3 regions were amplified from genomic DNA by means of the immunoSEQ Assay, a bias-controlled multiplex PCR. The authors processed their data as follows. The number of nucleated cells in each sample was estimated from the amplification of reference gene primers within the assay. To quantify the absolute abundance of each unique TCRbeta CDR3 rearrangement, sequence reads were collapsed and filtered. For each sample, productive Simpson clonality was calculated as the square root of Simpson's diversity index over productive rearrangements. What TCRdb holds here is the immuneACCESS table cut down to in-frame rearrangements. Part of the clones is not present; checked against another copy, under half of the missing clones reflect an unresolved V gene, and the others are unexplained. The V and J calls and clone size were taken over from that table, and D and trimming were inferred from the DNA. For this sample the table gives 40,000 to 50,000 clones, of which 80% to 90% were detected only once. Around 8.3% of the sample lies in the top ten.

The sequence was collected from a man between 25 and 39 years old with active or convalescent COVID-19. The sample comprised peripheral blood. Recombination linked TRBV3-1 (or the pseudogene TRBV3-2) to TRBJ2-1; TRBD2 is a possible D gene, resting on 6 matching bases. The nucleotides read TGTGCCAGCAGCCAAGACGGGGGACATGAGCAGTTCTTC. The resulting protein is CASSQDGGHEQFF.